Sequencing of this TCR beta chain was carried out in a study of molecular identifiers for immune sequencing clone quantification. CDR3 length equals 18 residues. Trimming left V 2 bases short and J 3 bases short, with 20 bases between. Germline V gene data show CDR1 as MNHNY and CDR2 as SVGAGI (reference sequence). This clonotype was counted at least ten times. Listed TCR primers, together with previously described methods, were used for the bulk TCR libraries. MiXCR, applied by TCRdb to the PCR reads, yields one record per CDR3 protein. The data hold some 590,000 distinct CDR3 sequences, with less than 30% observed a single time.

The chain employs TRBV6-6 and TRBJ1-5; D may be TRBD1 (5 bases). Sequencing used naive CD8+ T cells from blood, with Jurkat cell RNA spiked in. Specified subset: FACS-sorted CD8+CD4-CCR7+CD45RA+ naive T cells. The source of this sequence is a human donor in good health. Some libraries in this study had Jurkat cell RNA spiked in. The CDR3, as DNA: TGTGCCAGCAGTTACCTTCTCGACAGTCTCGGTACCAATCAGCCCCAGCATTTT. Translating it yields CASSYLLDSLGTNQPQHF.